This T cell receptor beta chain was retrieved from a study of T cell responses to AZD1222 COVID-19 vaccine. Study-level results: At study baseline, merely five or six AZD1222 recipients were seropositive. Donors, mostly white British, included more females; clonal diversity was possibly underestimated.

The CDR3 totals 14 residues. Germline CDR1 reads MNHEY; CDR2 reads SVGAGI. Unmatched junction bases numbered 2, after V lost 5 bases and J lost 1 base. With regard to this clone: Antigen unknown.

The method was immunoSEQ multiplex PCR; TCRdb's version includes in-frame clones alone and lacks a portion of them. The sample consists of over 70,000 clones, more than 60% of them appearing once. V and J are TRBV6-5 and TRBJ1-1, with TRBD1 matching over 9 bases. Material: peripheral blood, obtained 28 days after the second dose of the MenACWY control vaccine. This clonotype originated in an adult who received the MenACWY meningococcal vaccine as a control. CDR3 bases: TGTGCCAGCAGTAACAGGGGGCGGAACACTGAAGCTTTCTTT. It codes for CASSNRGRNTEAFF.